The T cell receptor (beta chain) described here comes from a study of regulatory T cells in long-lasting Graves disease. Findings and caveats of the study: Persistent patients shared more public clonotypes (2,741) than newly diagnosed patients (under 1,000).

V lost 0 bases, J lost 4 bases, and 15 bases lay in between. Germline V gene sequence: CDR1 DFQATT, CDR2 SNEGSKA (reference sequence). CDR3 length: 15 amino acids. As for time point: persistent/refractory GD, antithyroid drugs over 5 years with positive TRAb. PBMC-extracted RNA yielded the TCR library. An endocrinology department in Xi'an, China, recruited the patients. To make TCR beta libraries, researchers used iRepertoire HTBI primers and Arm-PCR of CDR3 regions. TCRdb re-called the multiplex PCR reads through MiXCR, storing one row per CDR3 protein. The table shows around 450,000 distinct CDR3 sequences, with 20% to 25% occurring only once. This clonotype appeared once. Its target is unknown. A much larger clone sits a single nucleotide away, making a read error possible.

The receptor's source is a female donor with Graves disease. This specimen was peripheral blood mononuclear cells (PBMCs), taken when the disease was refractory, from a patient treated with antithyroid drugs. This chain uses TRBV20-1 with TRBJ2-5; the D call may be TRBD1 or TRBD2 (5 bases each). For the CDR3, the DNA is TGCAGTGCTAGAGATCAACAGTGGGGGATAGAGACCCAGTACTTC. It is translated as CSARDQQWGIETQYF.